This T cell receptor beta chain was captured by sequencing in a study of T-cell memory formation after mild COVID-19. 5'RACE with constant-segment primers yielded barcoded, UMI-tagged TCR alpha and TCR beta cDNA libraries. TCRdb used MiXCR to reprocess the 5' RACE reads, holding one entry per CDR3 protein. The profile covers 200,000 to 250,000 distinct CDR3 sequences, with 7.5% to 10% appearing a single time and 3.5% taken by the ten largest. On this clonotype: The target antigen is unknown.

Study observations and caveats: Whereas later expanders leaned CD4+, clones contracting day 15 to 85 showed a balanced CD4/CD8 makeup.

The length of the CDR3 is 16 residues. The germline gives CDR1 LNHNV, CDR2 YYDKDF (reference sequence). Trimming shortened V by 0 bases and J by 2 bases, and 8 bases separated the two germline ends. The TCR sequence derives from a man aged 18 to 30 who had mild COVID-19 (a few samples of this study predate the infection). Cell type and time point are not known. The chain has TRBV15 and TRBJ2-6; D is ambiguous. The sample was PBMCs or a T cell subset sorted from them (not recorded which). In DNA, the CDR3 is TGTGCCACCAGCAGAGATCTCCGTGCTGGGGCCAACGTCCTGACTTTC. Its translation: CATSRDLRAGANVLTF.